The table lists the clone carrying this T cell receptor (beta chain) with a few counts. Its antigen remains unknown. Researchers ran the PCR with 60 Vbeta and 13 Jbeta primers. Clones were read by immunoSEQ multiplex PCR, and TCRdb kept only the in-frame ones, dropping some. The repertoire consists of under 200,000 clones, with 55% to 65% occurring once and the leading ten covering 2.5% to 3%. These data come from a study of cytomegalovirus exposure and HLA in healthy donors. Study overall: A preliminary data release comprised 80 million or so unique TCRs obtained from HLA-typed donors.

Study results and caveats: It was reported that TCR beta sequences correctly inferred the HLA-A and HLA-B alleles for most subjects. Clonal expansion was found to be greater in HLA-associated TCR beta chains than in equally common others in a later analysis.

Germline loops: CDR1 SGHTA, CDR2 FQGTGA. This CDR3 contains 17 residues. Trimming took 1 base from V and 3 from J; bases not matched to a gene: 3. The gene calls are TRBV7-3 and TRBJ2-2, with 12 bases identical to TRBD1. The sequence came from a middle-aged man in good health and CMV-seronegative. The sample comprised PBMCs. CDR3 nucleotides: TGTGCCAGCAGCTTAAGGGGACAGGGGGCATACACCGGGGAGCTGTTTTTT. As protein: CASSLRGQGAYTGELFF.